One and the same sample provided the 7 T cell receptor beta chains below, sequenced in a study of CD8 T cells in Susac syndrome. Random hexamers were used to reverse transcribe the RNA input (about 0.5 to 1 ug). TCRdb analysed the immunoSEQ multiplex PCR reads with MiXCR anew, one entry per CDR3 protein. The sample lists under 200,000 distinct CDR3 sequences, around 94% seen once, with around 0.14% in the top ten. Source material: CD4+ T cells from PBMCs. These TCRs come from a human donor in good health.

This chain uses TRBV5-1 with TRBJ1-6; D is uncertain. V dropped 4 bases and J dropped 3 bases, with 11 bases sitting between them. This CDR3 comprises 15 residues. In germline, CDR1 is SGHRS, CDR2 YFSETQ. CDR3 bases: TGCGCCAGCAGCGTGAGACATAGCTATAATTCACCCCTCCACTTT. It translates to CASSVRHSYNSPLHF.

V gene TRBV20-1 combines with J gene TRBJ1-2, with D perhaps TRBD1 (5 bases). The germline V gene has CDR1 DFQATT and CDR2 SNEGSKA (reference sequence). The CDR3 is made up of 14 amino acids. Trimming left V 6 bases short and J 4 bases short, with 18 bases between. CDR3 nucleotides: TGCAGTGCCCCCCAGGTGGCAAGGGGCTATGGCTACACCTTC. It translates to CSAPQVARGYGYTF.

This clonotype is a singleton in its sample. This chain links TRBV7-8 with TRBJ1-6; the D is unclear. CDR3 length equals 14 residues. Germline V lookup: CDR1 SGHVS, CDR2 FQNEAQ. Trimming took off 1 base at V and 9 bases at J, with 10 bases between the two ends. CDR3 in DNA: TGTGCCAGCAGCTTAGTAGGGTTAAGTTCACCCCTCCACTTT. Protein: CASSLVGLSSPLHF.

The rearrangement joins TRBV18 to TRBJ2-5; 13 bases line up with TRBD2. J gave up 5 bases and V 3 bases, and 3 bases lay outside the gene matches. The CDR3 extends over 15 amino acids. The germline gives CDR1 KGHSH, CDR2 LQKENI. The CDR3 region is CASSPGLAGLETQYF. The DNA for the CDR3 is TGTGCCAGCTCACCGGGACTAGCGGGGCTGGAGACCCAGTACTTC.

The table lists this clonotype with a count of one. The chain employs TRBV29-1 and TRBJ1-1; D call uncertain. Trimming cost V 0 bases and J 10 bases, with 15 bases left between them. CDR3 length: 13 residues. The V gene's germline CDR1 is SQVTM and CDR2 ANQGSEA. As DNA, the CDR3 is TGCAGCGTTGAAGAGACCCACCGCGGACGAGCTTTCTTT. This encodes CSVEETHRGRAFF. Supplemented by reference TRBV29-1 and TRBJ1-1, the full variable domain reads SAVISQKPSRDICQRGTSLTIQCQVDSQVTMMFWYRQQPGQSLTLIATANQGSEATYESGFVIDKFPISRPNLTFSTLTVSNMSPEDSSIYLCSVEETHRGRAFFGQGTRLTVV.

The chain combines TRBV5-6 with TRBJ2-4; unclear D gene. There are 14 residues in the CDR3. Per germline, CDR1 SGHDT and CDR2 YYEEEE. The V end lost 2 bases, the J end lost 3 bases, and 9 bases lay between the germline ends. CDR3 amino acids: CASSFAESKNIQYF. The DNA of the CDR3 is TGTGCCAGCAGCTTCGCAGAAAGCAAAAACATTCAGTACTTC.

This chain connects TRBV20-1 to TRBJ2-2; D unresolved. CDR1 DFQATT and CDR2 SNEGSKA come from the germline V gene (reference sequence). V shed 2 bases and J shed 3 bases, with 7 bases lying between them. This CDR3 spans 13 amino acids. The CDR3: CSARNIYTGELFF. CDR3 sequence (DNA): TGCAGTGCTAGAAACATCTACACCGGGGAGCTGTTTTTT.